This record looks at one T cell receptor (beta chain) sequence and its context. The clone's antigen remains unknown. Base qualities are not provided; no much larger clone lies one nucleotide away. From cysteine to phenylalanine, the CDR3 is 12 amino acids long. Only the CDR3 DNA is retained, 36 bases long and in frame from the first base. According to the germline V gene, CDR1 reads SQVTM and CDR2 reads ANQGSEA. The sample belongs to a study of T cell changes during pregnancy in multiple sclerosis (dated by TCRdb to between 2019 and 2020). Regarding the study in general: In women with multiple sclerosis, the researchers looked at how the T cell repertoire shifted as pregnancy progressed.

The library was generated by the immunoSEQ multiplex PCR assay. In TCRdb, the immuneACCESS table is reduced to in-frame sequences with V and J assigned. These tables do not hold every clone; where another copy was compared, an unresolved V gene accounts for under half, and the others remain unexplained. This sample is represented by roughly 110,000 clones; about 90% of them were singletons. Around 1.5% of the sample lies in the top ten. The V and J genes are TRBV29-1 and TRBJ2-1, and possibly TRBD2, on 6 matching bases. The sample in question was peripheral blood, obtained after pregnancy. This sequence originates from a female donor with multiple sclerosis, enrolled in a pregnancy study. The CDR3 reads as follows: CSWGVSYNEQFF. The nucleotide sequence reads TGCTCGTGGGGGGTCTCCTACAATGAGCAGTTCTTC.